The source of this T cell receptor (beta chain) is a study of CD8 T cells in ankylosing spondylitis. Study outcomes and limitations: Blood of patients with ankylosing spondylitis appeared to be characterized by a TCR beta motif of several highly homologous variants.

The CDR3 length is 16 residues. V lost 5 bases to trimming and J lost 1 base, with 15 bases between them. From germline, CDR1 is SGHTA and CDR2 FQGNSA. TCR beta libraries were made by quantitative 5'-RACE with molecular barcodes. MiXCR, run by TCRdb on the 5' RACE reads, gives a single entry per CDR3 protein. The sample lists about 840,000 distinct CDR3 sequences; about 12% were seen once. This clonotype occurred many times. Its antigen is undetermined. The genes are TRBV7-2 and TRBJ1-5; possibly TRBD1 for D (5 bases). The receptor's source is a male donor with ankylosing spondylitis. The sequenced material came from blood, either unsorted or a sorted T cell fraction (not recorded which). In DNA form, the CDR3 reads TGTGCCAGCAGCCCTTTCTTGACAGCCAGCAATCAGCCCCAGCATTTT. This sequence encodes CASSPFLTASNQPQHF.